The following is a TCR beta chain sequence with its context. Possible read error: a much larger clone is one base away. The data belong to a study of T cells in Graves' hyperthyroidism and ophthalmopathy. RNA transcripts were the template for amplifying TCR beta CDR3 regions. First-round RT-PCR with HTBI primers amplified the TCR CDR3 region. TCRdb used MiXCR to reprocess the multiplex PCR reads, holding one entry per CDR3 protein. The profile shows hundreds of thousands of distinct CDR3 sequences, around 25% of them singletons. The CDR3 runs to 16 residues. Per germline, CDR1 DFQATT and CDR2 SNEGSKA (reference sequence). V shed 5 bases and J 11 bases; nucleotides not matched to a gene: 21.

This rearrangement joins TRBV20-1 to TRBJ2-3; 8 positions agree with TRBD2. This clonotype was obtained from a man aged 45-60 years with Graves' hyperthyroidism. The source material was blood. DNA for the CDR3: TGCAGTGCTTCCCAGGCCACTAGCGGTTCCGCTCGGCAGCAGTATTTT. Translation: CSASQATSGSARQQYF.